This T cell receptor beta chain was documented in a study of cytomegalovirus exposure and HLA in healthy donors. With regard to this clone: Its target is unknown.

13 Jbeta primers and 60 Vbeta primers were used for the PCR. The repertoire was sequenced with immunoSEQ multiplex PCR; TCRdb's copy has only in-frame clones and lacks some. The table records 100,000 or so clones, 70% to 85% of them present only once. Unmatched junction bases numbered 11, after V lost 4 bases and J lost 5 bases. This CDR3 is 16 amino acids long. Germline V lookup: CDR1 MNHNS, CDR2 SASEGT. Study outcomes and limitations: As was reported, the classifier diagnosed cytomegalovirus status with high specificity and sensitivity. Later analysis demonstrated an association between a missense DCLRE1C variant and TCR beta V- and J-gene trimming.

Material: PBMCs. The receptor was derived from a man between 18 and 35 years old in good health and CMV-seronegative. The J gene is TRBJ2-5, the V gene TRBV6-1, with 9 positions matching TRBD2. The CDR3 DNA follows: TGTGCCAGCAGTGCAACCGGGACTAGCATTGGGGAGACCCAGTACTTC. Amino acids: CASSATGTSIGETQYF.